This T cell receptor (beta chain) was observed in a study of a mutant IDH1 vaccine in newly diagnosed glioma. Study-level points and caveats: In around 93% of patients, immune responses induced by the vaccine occurred.

The CDR3 length is 14 residues. As for this clone: What it binds is not known.

Clones were read by immunoSEQ multiplex PCR, and TCRdb kept only the in-frame ones, dropping some. Here the sample spans approximately 45,000 clones, 80% to 95% being singletons. The time point: week 35, safety follow-up. All doses held 300 ug of mutant IDH1 20-mer peptide, with topical imiquimod. Source: PBMCs, taken from a glioma patient whose treatment included an IDH1 peptide vaccine. This clonotype was sampled from a man over 45 with glioma. This chain uses TRBV21-1 with TRBJ2-7; the table gives TRBD2 as D, unverified against the DNA. TRBV21-1 represents a pseudogene. This CDR3 reads CASRPKRGGYEQYF. CDR3 nucleotide sequence: TGTGCCAGCAGACCTAAGCGGGGGGGCTACGAGCAGTACTTC.